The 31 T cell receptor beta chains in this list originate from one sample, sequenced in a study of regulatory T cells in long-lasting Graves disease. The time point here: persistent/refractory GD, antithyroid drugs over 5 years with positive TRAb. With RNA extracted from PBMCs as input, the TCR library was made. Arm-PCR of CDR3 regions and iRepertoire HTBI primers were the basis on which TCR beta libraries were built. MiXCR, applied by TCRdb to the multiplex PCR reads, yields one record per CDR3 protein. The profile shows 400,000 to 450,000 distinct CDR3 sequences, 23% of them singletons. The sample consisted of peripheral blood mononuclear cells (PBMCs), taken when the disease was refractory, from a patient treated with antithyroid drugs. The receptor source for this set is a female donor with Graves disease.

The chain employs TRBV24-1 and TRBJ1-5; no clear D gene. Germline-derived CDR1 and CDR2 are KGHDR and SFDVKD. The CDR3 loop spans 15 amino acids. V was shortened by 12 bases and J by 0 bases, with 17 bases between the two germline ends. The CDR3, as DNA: TGTGCCCACCAAGCTCATGGGCCTAGCAATCAGCCCCAGCATTTT. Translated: CAHQAHGPSNQPQHF.

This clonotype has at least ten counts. In DNA form, the CDR3 reads TGTGCCAGCAGTCAGGAAAGGACAGGGAGAAACAGCGAGCAGTACTTC. The encoded protein is CASSQERTGRNSEQYF. The rearrangement links TRBV28 to TRBJ2-7; 8 positions agree with TRBD1. The CDR3 is 16 residues long. Germline CDR1 reads MDHEN; CDR2 reads SYDVKM. V gave up 5 bases and J gave up 6 bases; unmatched junction bases: 15. Supplemented by reference TRBV28 and TRBJ2-7, the full variable domain reads DVKVTQSSRYLVKRTGEKVFLECVQDMDHENMFWYRQDPGLGLRLIYFSYDVKMKEKGDIPEGYSVSREKKERFSLILESASTNQTSMYLCASSQERTGRNSEQYFGPGTRLTVT.

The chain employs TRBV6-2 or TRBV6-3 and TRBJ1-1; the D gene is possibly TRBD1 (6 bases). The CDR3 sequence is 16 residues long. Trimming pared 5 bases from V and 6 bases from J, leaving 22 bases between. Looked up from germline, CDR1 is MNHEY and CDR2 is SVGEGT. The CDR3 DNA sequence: TGTGCCAGCAGTCCTTATCAGCGGCAGGGGAGACCTGAAGCTTTCTTT. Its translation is CASSPYQRQGRPEAFF.

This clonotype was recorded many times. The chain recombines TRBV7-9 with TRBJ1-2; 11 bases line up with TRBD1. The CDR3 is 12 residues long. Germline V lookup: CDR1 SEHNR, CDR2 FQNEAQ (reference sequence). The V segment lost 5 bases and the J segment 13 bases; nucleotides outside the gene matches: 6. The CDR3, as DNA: TGTGCCAGCAGCGCAGGACAGGGGGCCTTCACCTTC. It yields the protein CASSAGQGAFTF.

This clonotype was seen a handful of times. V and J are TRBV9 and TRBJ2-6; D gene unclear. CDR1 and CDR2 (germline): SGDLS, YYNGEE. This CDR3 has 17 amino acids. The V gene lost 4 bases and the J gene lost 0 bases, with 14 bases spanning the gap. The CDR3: CASSPRIEYSGANVLTF. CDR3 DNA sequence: TGTGCCAGCAGCCCAAGAATCGAGTACTCTGGGGCCAACGTCCTGACTTTC.

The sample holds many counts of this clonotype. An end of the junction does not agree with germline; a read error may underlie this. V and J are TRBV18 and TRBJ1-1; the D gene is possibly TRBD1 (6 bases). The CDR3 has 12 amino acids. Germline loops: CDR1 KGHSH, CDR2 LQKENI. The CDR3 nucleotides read TGTGCCAGCTCACTCCAGGGGACATCCGGAGGGTTC. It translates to CASSLQGTSGGF.

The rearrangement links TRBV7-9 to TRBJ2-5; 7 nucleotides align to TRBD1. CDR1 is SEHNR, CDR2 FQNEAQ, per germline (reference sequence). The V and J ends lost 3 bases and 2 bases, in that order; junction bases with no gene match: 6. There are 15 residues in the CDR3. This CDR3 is CASSFHRGRQETQYF. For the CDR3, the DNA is TGTGCCAGCAGCTTTCACAGGGGTCGGCAAGAGACCCAGTACTTC.

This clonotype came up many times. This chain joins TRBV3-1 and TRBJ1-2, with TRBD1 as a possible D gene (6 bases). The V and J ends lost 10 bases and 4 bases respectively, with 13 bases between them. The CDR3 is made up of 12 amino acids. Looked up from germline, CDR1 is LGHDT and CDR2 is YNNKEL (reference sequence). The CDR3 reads CATAQGGYGYTF. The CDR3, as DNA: TGTGCCACCGCACAGGGTGGCTATGGCTACACCTTC. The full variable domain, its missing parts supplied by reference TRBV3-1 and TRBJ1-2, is DTAVSQTPKYLVTQMGNDKSIKCEQNLGHDTMYWYKQDSKKFLKIMFSYNNKELIINETVPNRFSPKSPDKAHLNLHINSLELGDSAVYFCATAQGGYGYTFGSGTRLTVV.

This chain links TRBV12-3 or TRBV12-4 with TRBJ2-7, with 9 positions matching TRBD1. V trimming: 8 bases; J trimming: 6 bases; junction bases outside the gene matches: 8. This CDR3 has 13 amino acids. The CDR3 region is CASSRTGVVEQYF. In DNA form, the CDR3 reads TGTGCCAGCTCCCGGACAGGGGTGGTCGAGCAGTACTTC.

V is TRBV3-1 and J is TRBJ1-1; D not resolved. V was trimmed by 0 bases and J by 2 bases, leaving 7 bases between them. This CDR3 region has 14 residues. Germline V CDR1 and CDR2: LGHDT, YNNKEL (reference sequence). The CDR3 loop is CASSQERRNTEAFF. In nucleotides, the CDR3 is TGTGCCAGCAGCCAAGAAAGACGAAACACTGAAGCTTTCTTT. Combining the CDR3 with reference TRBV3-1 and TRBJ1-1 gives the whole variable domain DTAVSQTPKYLVTQMGNDKSIKCEQNLGHDTMYWYKQDSKKFLKIMFSYNNKELIINETVPNRFSPKSPDKAHLNLHINSLELGDSAVYFCASSQERRNTEAFFGQGTRLTVV.

CDR3 region: CAISELLAGTGELFF. The CDR3 DNA reads TGTGCCATCAGTGAATTACTAGCGGGCACCGGGGAGCTGTTTTTT. This chain uses TRBV10-3 with TRBJ2-2, with TRBD2 matching over 9 bases. The germline V gene encodes CDR1 ENHRY and CDR2 SYGVKD. V lost 3 bases to trimming and J lost 4 bases; unmatched junction nucleotides: 3. The CDR3 spans 15 residues.

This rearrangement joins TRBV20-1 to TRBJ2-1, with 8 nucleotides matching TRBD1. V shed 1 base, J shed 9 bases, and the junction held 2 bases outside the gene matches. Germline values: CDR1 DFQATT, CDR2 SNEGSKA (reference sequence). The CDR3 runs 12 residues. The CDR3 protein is CSARVTGGEQFF. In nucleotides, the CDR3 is TGCAGTGCTAGAGTCACAGGGGGTGAGCAGTTCTTC.

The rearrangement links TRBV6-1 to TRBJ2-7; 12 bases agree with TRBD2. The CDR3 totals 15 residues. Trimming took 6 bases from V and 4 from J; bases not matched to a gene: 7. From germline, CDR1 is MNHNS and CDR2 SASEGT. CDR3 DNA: TGTGCCAGCAGGGAACTGACTAGCGGGAGTTACGAGCAGTACTTC. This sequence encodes CASRELTSGSYEQYF.

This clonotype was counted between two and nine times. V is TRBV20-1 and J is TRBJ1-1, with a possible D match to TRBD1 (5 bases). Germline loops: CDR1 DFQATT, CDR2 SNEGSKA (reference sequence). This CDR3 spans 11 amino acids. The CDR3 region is CGLGVNTEAFF. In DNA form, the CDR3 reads TGCGGTTTGGGGGTGAACACTGAAGCTTTCTTT.

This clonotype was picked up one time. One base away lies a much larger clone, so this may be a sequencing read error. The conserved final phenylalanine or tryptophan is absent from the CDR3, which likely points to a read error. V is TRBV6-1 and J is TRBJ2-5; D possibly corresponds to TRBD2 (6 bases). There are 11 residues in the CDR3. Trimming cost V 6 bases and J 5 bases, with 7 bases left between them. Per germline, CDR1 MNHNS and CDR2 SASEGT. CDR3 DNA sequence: TGTGCCAGCAGACGGGGGGAGACCCAGTACCTC. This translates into CASRRGETQYL.

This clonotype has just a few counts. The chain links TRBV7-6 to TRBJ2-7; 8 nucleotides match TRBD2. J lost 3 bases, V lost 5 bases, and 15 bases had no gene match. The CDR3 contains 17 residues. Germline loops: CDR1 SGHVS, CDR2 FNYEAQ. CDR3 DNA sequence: TGTGCCAGCAGCCCGAGACCGCGGGAGGAACACGACTACGAGCAGTACTTC. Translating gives CASSPRPREEHDYEQYF.

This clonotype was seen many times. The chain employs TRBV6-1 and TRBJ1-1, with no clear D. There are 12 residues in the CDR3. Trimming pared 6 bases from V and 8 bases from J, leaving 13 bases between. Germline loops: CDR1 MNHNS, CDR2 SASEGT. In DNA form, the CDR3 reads TGTGCCAGCAGCTTCGGGTCCTTCGAAGCTTTCTTT. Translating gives CASSFGSFEAFF.

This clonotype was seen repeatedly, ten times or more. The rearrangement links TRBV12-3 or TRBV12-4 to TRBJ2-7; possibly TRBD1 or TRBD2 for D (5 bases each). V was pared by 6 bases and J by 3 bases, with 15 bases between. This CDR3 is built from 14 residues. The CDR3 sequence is CASSVGGQYYEQYF. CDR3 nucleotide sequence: TGTGCCAGCAGCGTTGGGGGTCAGTACTACGAGCAGTACTTC.

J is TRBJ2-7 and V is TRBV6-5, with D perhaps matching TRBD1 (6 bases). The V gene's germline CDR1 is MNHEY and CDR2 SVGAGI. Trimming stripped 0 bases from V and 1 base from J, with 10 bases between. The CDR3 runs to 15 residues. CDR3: CASSYSTGISYEQYF. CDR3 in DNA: TGTGCCAGCAGTTACTCGACAGGAATTTCCTACGAGCAGTACTTC.

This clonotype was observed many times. The CDR3 protein is CASSDGEKLFF. In DNA form, the CDR3 reads TGTGCCAGCAGTGATGGGGAAAAACTGTTTTTT. The chain carries TRBV2 and TRBJ1-4; no reliable D call. Trimming cost V 3 bases and J 8 bases, with 4 bases left between them. The CDR3 length is 11 residues. Germline CDR1 reads SNHLY; CDR2 reads FYNNEI.

CDR3 region: CASKTSGSWEQYF. The CDR3 DNA follows: TGTGCCAGCAAGACTAGCGGGAGTTGGGAGCAGTACTTC. The rearrangement joins TRBV13 to TRBJ2-7; TRBD2 aligns across 12 bases. The CDR3 spans 13 residues. The germline V gene encodes CDR1 PRHDT and CDR2 FYEKMQ (reference sequence). V lost 7 bases to trimming and J lost 7 bases; unmatched junction nucleotides: 5.

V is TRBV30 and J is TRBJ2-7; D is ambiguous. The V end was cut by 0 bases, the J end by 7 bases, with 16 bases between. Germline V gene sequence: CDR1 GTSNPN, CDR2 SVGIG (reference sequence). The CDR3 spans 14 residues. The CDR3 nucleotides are TGTGCCTGGAGTGTATCTCGGGTAGGCCGAGAGCAGTACTTC. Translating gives CAWSVSRVGREQYF.

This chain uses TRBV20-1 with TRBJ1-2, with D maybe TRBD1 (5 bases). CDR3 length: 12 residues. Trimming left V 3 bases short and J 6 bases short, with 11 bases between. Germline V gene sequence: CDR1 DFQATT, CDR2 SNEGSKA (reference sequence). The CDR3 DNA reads TGCAGTGCTAGGGGGACGGCGAATGGCTACACCTTC. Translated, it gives CSARGTANGYTF.

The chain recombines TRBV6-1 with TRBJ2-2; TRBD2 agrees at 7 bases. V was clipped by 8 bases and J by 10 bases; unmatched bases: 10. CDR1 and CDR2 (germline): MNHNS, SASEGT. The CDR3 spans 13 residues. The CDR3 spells CASDAGAPAELFF. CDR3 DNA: TGTGCCAGCGACGCGGGAGCGCCCGCGGAGCTGTTTTTT.

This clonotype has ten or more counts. The DNA for the CDR3 is TGTGCCAGCAGTACCGACACAAAAGAAAAACTGTTTTTT. Translation gives CASSTDTKEKLFF. The chain combines TRBV6-1 with TRBJ1-4; D unclear. CDR3 length: 13 amino acids. V lost 5 bases and J lost 8, with 12 bases in between. Germline values: CDR1 MNHNS, CDR2 SASEGT.

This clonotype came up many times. The CDR3 DNA reads TGTGCCAGCAGTGATGATGCGGGGCAGGGGCTTGGCTACACCTTC. It is translated as CASSDDAGQGLGYTF. This chain links TRBV2 with TRBJ1-2; weak D call: TRBD1 (6 bases). This CDR3 comprises 15 residues. In germline, CDR1 is SNHLY, CDR2 FYNNEI. The V end lost 3 bases, the J end lost 7 bases, and 18 bases lay between the germline ends.

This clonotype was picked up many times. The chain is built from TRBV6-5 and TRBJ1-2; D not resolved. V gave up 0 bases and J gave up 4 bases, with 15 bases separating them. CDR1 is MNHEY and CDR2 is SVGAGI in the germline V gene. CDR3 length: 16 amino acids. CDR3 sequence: CASSYSTGEIVYGYTF. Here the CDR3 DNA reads TGTGCCAGCAGTTACTCGACCGGTGAGATAGTCTATGGCTACACCTTC.

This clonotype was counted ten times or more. The chain's CDR3 is CASSPPNRGGRDGYTF. In nucleotides, the CDR3 is TGTGCCAGCAGCCCTCCTAACAGGGGCGGAAGGGATGGCTACACCTTC. The rearrangement joins TRBV11-2 to TRBJ1-2; 7 nucleotides line up with TRBD1. Germline V CDR1 and CDR2: SGHAT, FQNNGV. V lost 5 bases and J lost 6; bases outside the gene matches: 15. The length of the CDR3 is 16 residues.

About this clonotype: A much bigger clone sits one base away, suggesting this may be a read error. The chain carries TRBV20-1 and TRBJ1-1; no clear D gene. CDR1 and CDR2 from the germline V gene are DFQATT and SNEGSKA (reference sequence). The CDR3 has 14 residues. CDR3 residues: CSATSVNMNTEALF. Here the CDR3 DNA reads TGCAGTGCGACCAGTGTCAACATGAACACTGAAGCTCTCTTT.

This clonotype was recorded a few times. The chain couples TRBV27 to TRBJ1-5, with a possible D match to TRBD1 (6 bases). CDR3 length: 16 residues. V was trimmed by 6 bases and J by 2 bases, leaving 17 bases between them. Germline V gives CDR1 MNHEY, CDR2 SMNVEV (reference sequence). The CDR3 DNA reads TGTGCCAGCAGACCCGGACAGCGCGCCGGCAATCAGCCCCAGCATTTT. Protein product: CASRPGQRAGNQPQHF.

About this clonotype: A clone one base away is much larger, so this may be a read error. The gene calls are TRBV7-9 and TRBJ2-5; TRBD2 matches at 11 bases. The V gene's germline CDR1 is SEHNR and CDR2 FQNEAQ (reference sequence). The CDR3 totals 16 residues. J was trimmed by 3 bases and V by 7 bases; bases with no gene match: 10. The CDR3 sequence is CASTHGSSGREETQYF. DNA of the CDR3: TGTGCCAGCACCCATGGGAGTAGCGGGAGGGAAGAGACCCAGTACTTC.